The clone carrying this T cell receptor beta chain has ten or more counts. This record belongs to a study of CD8+CD57+ T cells in acquired aplastic anemia. CDR3 and TCR beta VDJ profiling relied on a genomic DNA template. TCRdb re-called the reads through MiXCR, storing one row per CDR3 protein. The sample has roughly 300,000 distinct CDR3 sequences, roughly half seen once; the top ten hold under 8.5%. The germline V and J ends were trimmed by 0 bases and 5 bases, with 7 bases remaining between them. CDR3 length: 14 amino acids. Germline CDR1 LNHNV, CDR2 YYDKDF (reference sequence). Sequenced: sorted CD4+, CD8+, or CD8+CD57+ T cells (not recorded which) from PBMCs. The genes are TRBV15 and TRBJ2-2; D is undetermined. The sequence came from a human donor with severe aplastic anemia or a healthy control (not recorded which). The CDR3 here is CATSRDITTGELFF. DNA for the CDR3: TGTGCCACCAGCAGAGATATTACGACCGGGGAGCTGTTTTTT.